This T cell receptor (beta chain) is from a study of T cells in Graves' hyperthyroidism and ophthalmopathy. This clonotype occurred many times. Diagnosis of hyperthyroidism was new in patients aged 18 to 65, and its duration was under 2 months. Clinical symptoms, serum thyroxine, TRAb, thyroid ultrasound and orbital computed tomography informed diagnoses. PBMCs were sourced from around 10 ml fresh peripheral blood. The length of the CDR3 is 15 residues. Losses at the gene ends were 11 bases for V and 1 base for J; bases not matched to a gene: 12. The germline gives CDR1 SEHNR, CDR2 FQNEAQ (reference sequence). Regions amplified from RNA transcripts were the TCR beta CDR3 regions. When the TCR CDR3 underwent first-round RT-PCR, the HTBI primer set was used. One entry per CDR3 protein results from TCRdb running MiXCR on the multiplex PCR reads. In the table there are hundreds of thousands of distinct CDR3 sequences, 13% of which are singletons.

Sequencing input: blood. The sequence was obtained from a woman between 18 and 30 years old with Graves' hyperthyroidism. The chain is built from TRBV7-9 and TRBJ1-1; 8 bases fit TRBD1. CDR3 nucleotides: TGTGCCGGGGGAGGGACAGGTCGAGGGAACACTGAAGCTTTCTTT. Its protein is CAGGGTGRGNTEAFF.